This is a list of T cell receptor beta chains from one sample in a study of long-term antiretroviral therapy in people with HIV. The assay was immunoSEQ multiplex PCR, and TCRdb's table has in-frame clones only and misses some. The data show about 22,000 clones, more than 70% seen once. The material sequenced was unsorted PBMCs, taken 1.3 years after starting antiretroviral therapy. These receptors came from a man between 60 and 75 years old with HIV. Both conserved end residues are part of each CDR3. A D gene is named only where the DNA matches it firmly. Some rows mark clone size as missing; the rest say once, few, many or name a class of expanded clone.

CDR3aa: CSVQGGRVSAGELFF
CDR3nt: TGCAGCGTTCAGGGGGGCAGGGTGTCAGCCGGGGAGCTGTTTTTT
d_gene: .
j_gene: TRBJ2-2
v_gene: TRBV29-1
abundance: .

CDR3aa: CASSLESQQDEQYF
CDR3nt: TGTGCCAGCAGCTTAGAGAGCCAACAGGATGAGCAGTACTTC
d_gene: .
j_gene: TRBJ2-7
v_gene: TRBV7-9
abundance: few

CDR3aa: CASATSRTGNEQFF
CDR3nt: TGTGCCAGCGCCACTTCGAGGACAGGCAATGAGCAGTTCTTC
d_gene: TRBD1
j_gene: TRBJ2-1
v_gene: TRBV2
abundance: .

CDR3aa: CASSFDGTGGYEQYF
CDR3nt: TGCGCCAGCAGCTTCGACGGGACAGGGGGCTACGAGCAGTACTTC
d_gene: TRBD1
j_gene: TRBJ2-7
v_gene: TRBV5-1
abundance: .

CDR3aa: CASSHHTTAKNIQYF
CDR3nt: TGTGCCAGCAGTCACCACACCACAGCCAAAAACATTCAGTACTTC
d_gene: .
j_gene: TRBJ2-4
v_gene: TRBV6-6
abundance: .

CDR3aa: CASSPTPQGGYNSPLHF
CDR3nt: TGCGCCAGCAGCCCGACCCCGCAGGGGGGGTATAATTCACCCCTCCACTTT
d_gene: TRBD1
j_gene: TRBJ1-6
v_gene: TRBV4-1
abundance: few

CDR3aa: CASSTGETQYF
CDR3nt: TGTGCCAGCAGTACGGGGGAGACCCAGTACTTC
d_gene: .
j_gene: TRBJ2-5
v_gene: TRBV6-5
abundance: .

CDR3aa: CASSARGEGSYNEQFF
CDR3nt: TGCGCCAGCAGCGCGCGGGGGGAGGGTTCCTACAATGAGCAGTTCTTC
d_gene: TRBD2
j_gene: TRBJ2-1
v_gene: TRBV5-1
abundance: .

CDR3aa: CAMMRGGNTIYF
CDR3nt: TGTGCCATGATGCGGGGGGGAAACACCATATATTTT
d_gene: .
j_gene: TRBJ1-3
v_gene: TRBV10-3
abundance: once

CDR3aa: CASSLVGDEQYF
CDR3nt: TGTGCCAGCAGCTTAGTAGGGGACGAGCAGTACTTC
d_gene: .
j_gene: TRBJ2-7
v_gene: TRBV11-2
abundance: .

CDR3aa: CASTLFGQGDGYTF
CDR3nt: TGCGCCAGCACCCTATTCGGACAGGGAGATGGCTACACCTTC
d_gene: TRBD1
j_gene: TRBJ1-2
v_gene: TRBV5-1
abundance: few

CDR3aa: CAWSGGGEKLFF
CDR3nt: TGTGCCTGGAGTGGAGGGGGGGAAAAACTGTTTTTT
d_gene: .
j_gene: TRBJ1-4
v_gene: TRBV30
abundance: .

CDR3aa: CASSYGTGDNEQYF
CDR3nt: TGTGCCAGCAGCTACGGGACAGGGGACAACGAGCAGTACTTC
d_gene: TRBD1
j_gene: TRBJ2-7
v_gene: TRBV7-9
abundance: .

CDR3aa: CASSSIVTDTQYF
CDR3nt: TGCGCCAGCAGCTCGATTGTCACAGATACGCAGTATTTT
d_gene: .
j_gene: TRBJ2-3
v_gene: TRBV5-1
abundance: .

CDR3aa: CASSRSSGGTGELFF
CDR3nt: TGTGCCAGCAGTCGGTCTAGCGGGGGCACCGGGGAGCTGTTTTTT
d_gene: TRBD2
j_gene: TRBJ2-2
v_gene: TRBV6-4
abundance: .

CDR3aa: CASSMTLSNYGYTF
CDR3nt: TGTGCCAGCAGCATGACCCTTTCTAACTATGGCTACACCTTC
d_gene: .
j_gene: TRBJ1-2
v_gene: TRBV5-4
abundance: .

CDR3aa: CASGFGTGVTEAFF
CDR3nt: TGTGCTAGTGGTTTCGGGACAGGGGTTACTGAAGCTTTCTTT
d_gene: TRBD1
j_gene: TRBJ1-1
v_gene: TRBV12-5
abundance: .

CDR3aa: CASSFSGTRTTDTQYF
CDR3nt: TGTGCCAGCAGTTTTAGTGGCACTAGAACCACAGATACGCAGTATTTT
d_gene: .
j_gene: TRBJ2-3
v_gene: TRBV25-1
abundance: once

CDR3aa: CASSYPARAGNTIYF
CDR3nt: TGTGCCAGCAGTTACCCGGCCAGGGCTGGAAACACCATATATTTT
d_gene: .
j_gene: TRBJ1-3
v_gene: TRBV6-6
abundance: .

CDR3aa: CASSSIGPARDTQYF
CDR3nt: TGTGCCAGCAGCTCAATCGGGCCCGCCAGAGATACGCAGTATTTT
d_gene: .
j_gene: TRBJ2-3
v_gene: TRBV7-2
abundance: .

CDR3aa: CASSPGQGNQPQHF
CDR3nt: TGTGCCAGCAGTCCCGGACAGGGGAATCAGCCCCAGCATTTT
d_gene: TRBD1
j_gene: TRBJ1-5
v_gene: TRBV2
abundance: .

CDR3aa: CASSESRSEQFF
CDR3nt: TGTGCCAGCAGTGAATCTCGGAGCGAGCAGTTCTTC
d_gene: .
j_gene: TRBJ2-1
v_gene: TRBV6-1
abundance: .

CDR3aa: CASSSGVSSGANVLTF
CDR3nt: TGCGCCAGCAGCTCGGGGGTTAGCTCTGGGGCCAACGTCCTGACTTTC
d_gene: .
j_gene: TRBJ2-6
v_gene: TRBV5-1
abundance: .

CDR3aa: CASSRTVTDTQYF
CDR3nt: TGTGCCAGCTCCCGGACAGTCACAGATACGCAGTATTTT
d_gene: .
j_gene: TRBJ2-3
v_gene: TRBV18
abundance: .

CDR3aa: CASVNLGQHYGYTF
CDR3nt: TGCGCCAGCGTCAATTTAGGGCAGCACTATGGCTACACCTTC
d_gene: .
j_gene: TRBJ1-2
v_gene: TRBV10-2
abundance: .

CDR3aa: CASSPPTGLSSYEQYF
CDR3nt: TGTGCCAGCTCACCACCGACGGGATTAAGCTCCTACGAGCAGTACTTC
d_gene: .
j_gene: TRBJ2-7
v_gene: TRBV18
abundance: .

CDR3aa: CASSIGGRGSMGTQYF
CDR3nt: TGCGCCAGCAGTATCGGGGGGCGGGGGTCCATGGGTACGCAGTATTTT
d_gene: .
j_gene: TRBJ2-3
v_gene: TRBV10-2
abundance: .

CDR3aa: CASSEDRVGLETQYF
CDR3nt: TGTGCCAGCAGTGAGGACAGGGTTGGGCTAGAGACCCAGTACTTC
d_gene: TRBD1
j_gene: TRBJ2-5
v_gene: TRBV2
abundance: .

CDR3aa: CASSLSGSEAYEQYF
CDR3nt: TGTGCCAGCAGCTTAAGCGGTTCAGAAGCCTACGAGCAGTACTTC
d_gene: .
j_gene: TRBJ2-7
v_gene: TRBV9
abundance: .

CDR3aa: CASSDIRTGGYEQYF
CDR3nt: TGTGCCAGCAGTGATATTCGGACAGGGGGCTACGAGCAGTACTTC
d_gene: TRBD1
j_gene: TRBJ2-7
v_gene: TRBV2
abundance: few

CDR3aa: CASRGTANYGYTF
CDR3nt: TGTGCCAGCAGAGGGACGGCTAACTATGGCTACACCTTC
d_gene: .
j_gene: TRBJ1-2
v_gene: TRBV2
abundance: few

CDR3aa: CATSGTYSNQPQHF
CDR3nt: TGTGCCACCTCAGGGACCTATAGCAATCAGCCCCAGCATTTT
d_gene: .
j_gene: TRBJ1-5
v_gene: TRBV15
abundance: .

CDR3aa: CASSRSPSGSAGELFF
CDR3nt: TGTGCCAGCAGCCGCTCCCCCAGCGGGAGTGCCGGGGAGCTGTTTTTT
d_gene: TRBD2
j_gene: TRBJ2-2
v_gene: TRBV7-2
abundance: .

CDR3aa: CAWSRPYEQYF
CDR3nt: TGTGCCTGGAGTAGGCCCTACGAGCAGTACTTC
d_gene: .
j_gene: TRBJ2-7
v_gene: TRBV30
abundance: .

CDR3aa: CASRGQGYEQYF
CDR3nt: TGTGCCAGCAGAGGACAGGGCTACGAGCAGTACTTC
d_gene: TRBD1
j_gene: TRBJ2-7
v_gene: TRBV6-1
abundance: .

CDR3aa: CASSLETGSPLHF
CDR3nt: TGTGCCAGCAGCTTAGAGACGGGGTCACCCCTCCACTTT
d_gene: .
j_gene: TRBJ1-6
v_gene: TRBV7-3
abundance: .

CDR3aa: CASSYLAGGYHEQYF
CDR3nt: TGTGCCAGCAGTTACCTAGCGGGAGGTTACCACGAGCAGTACTTC
d_gene: TRBD2
j_gene: TRBJ2-7
v_gene: TRBV25-1
abundance: .

CDR3aa: CASAPWGTDTQYF
CDR3nt: TGTGCTAGTGCCCCTTGGGGCACAGATACGCAGTATTTT
d_gene: .
j_gene: TRBJ2-3
v_gene: TRBV12-5
abundance: .

CDR3aa: CASSQDSQRSNEKLFF
CDR3nt: TGTGCCAGCAGCCAAGATTCCCAAAGGTCGAATGAAAAACTGTTTTTT
d_gene: .
j_gene: TRBJ1-4
v_gene: TRBV4-2
abundance: .

CDR3aa: CASSPRGRDGLYGYTF
CDR3nt: TGTGCCAGCAGCCCACGGGGCCGAGACGGACTCTATGGCTACACCTTC
d_gene: .
j_gene: TRBJ1-2
v_gene: TRBV7-9
abundance: few

CDR3aa: CAWRAWEYDEQYF
CDR3nt: TGTGCCTGGAGGGCTTGGGAGTATGACGAGCAGTACTTC
d_gene: .
j_gene: TRBJ2-7
v_gene: TRBV30
abundance: .

CDR3aa: CASSQTTRGYGYTF
CDR3nt: TGCGCCAGCAGTCAAACCACTCGGGGCTATGGCTACACCTTC
d_gene: .
j_gene: TRBJ1-2
v_gene: TRBV23-1
abundance: .

CDR3aa: CASSSQAGGPGNEQFF
CDR3nt: TGTGCCAGCAGCTCCCAAGCGGGGGGGCCCGGGAATGAGCAGTTCTTC
d_gene: TRBD2
j_gene: TRBJ2-1
v_gene: TRBV7-2
abundance: once

CDR3aa: CASSAGQGMYTDTQYF
CDR3nt: TGTGCCAGCAGTGCGGGACAGGGCATGTACACAGATACGCAGTATTTT
d_gene: TRBD1
j_gene: TRBJ2-3
v_gene: TRBV6-1
abundance: .

CDR3aa: CASSPPGPRTRGEQYF
CDR3nt: TGTGCCAGCAGCCCCCCGGGACCGAGGACTAGGGGCGAGCAGTACTTC
d_gene: TRBD2
j_gene: TRBJ2-7
v_gene: TRBV7-9
abundance: .

CDR3aa: CASSSPLVPQETQYF
CDR3nt: TGTGCCAGCAGTTCCCCCTTAGTGCCTCAAGAGACCCAGTACTTC
d_gene: .
j_gene: TRBJ2-5
v_gene: TRBV28
abundance: .

CDR3aa: CASSPWGDVNTEAFF
CDR3nt: TGTGCCAGCAGCCCCTGGGGGGACGTAAACACTGAAGCTTTCTTT
d_gene: .
j_gene: TRBJ1-1
v_gene: TRBV9
abundance: .

CDR3aa: CASSPEPWTAANTGELFF
CDR3nt: TGTGCCAGCAGCCCAGAACCCTGGACAGCGGCGAACACCGGGGAGCTGTTTTTT
d_gene: .
j_gene: TRBJ2-2
v_gene: TRBV13
abundance: .

CDR3aa: CASSSLQGARNQPQHF
CDR3nt: TGTGCCAGCAGCTCCCTACAGGGGGCCCGCAATCAGCCCCAGCATTTT
d_gene: TRBD1
j_gene: TRBJ1-5
v_gene: TRBV5-6
abundance: once